This record covers a single T cell receptor beta chain. What it recognizes is unknown. This record comes from a study of cytomegalovirus exposure and HLA in healthy donors. Study results and limitations: Later on, an analysis showed TCR association rates differing by HLA locus, with DRB1 the most and HLA-C the fewest. Some V segments, including TRBV6-2 and TRBV6-3, were excluded as indistinguishable.

The germline V gene has CDR1 SNHLY and CDR2 FYNNEI. The V end lost 3 bases, the J end lost 3 bases, and 15 bases lay between the germline ends. The CDR3 covers 16 residues. Though probably carrying unrecorded immune exposures, donors were nominally healthy at sampling. Amplification used 60 Vbeta primers and 13 Jbeta primers. Sequencing was performed with immunoSEQ multiplex PCR; in TCRdb, only in-frame clones are kept and a portion is missing. The sample has tens of thousands of clones, less than 80% seen once. Sequencing was done on a sample of PBMCs. The TCR was taken from a middle-aged woman in good health and CMV-seropositive. The chain carries TRBV2 and TRBJ1-5; possibly TRBD1 for D (6 bases). DNA of the CDR3: TGTGCCAGCAGTGACGGACAGACCGTCTCCAATCAGCCCCAGCATTTT. Residues: CASSDGQTVSNQPQHF.